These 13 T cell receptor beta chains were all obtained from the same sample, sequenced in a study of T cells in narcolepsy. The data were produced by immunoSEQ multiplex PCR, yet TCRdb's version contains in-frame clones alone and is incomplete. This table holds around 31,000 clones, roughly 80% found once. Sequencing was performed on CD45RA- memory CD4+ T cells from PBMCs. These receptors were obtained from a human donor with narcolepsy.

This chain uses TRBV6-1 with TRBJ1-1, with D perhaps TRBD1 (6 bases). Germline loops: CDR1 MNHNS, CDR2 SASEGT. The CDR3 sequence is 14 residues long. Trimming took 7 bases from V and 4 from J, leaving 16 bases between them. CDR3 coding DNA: TGTGCCAGCACCCGGGTGAGGGGGGGCACTGAAGCTTTCTTT. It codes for CASTRVRGGTEAFF.

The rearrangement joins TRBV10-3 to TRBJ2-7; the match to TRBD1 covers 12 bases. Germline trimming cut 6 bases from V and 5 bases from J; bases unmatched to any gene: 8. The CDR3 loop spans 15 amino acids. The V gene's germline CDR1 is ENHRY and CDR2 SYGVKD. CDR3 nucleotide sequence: TGTGCCATCAGCAGCGCAAGGGACAGGGGGCACGAGCAGTACTTC. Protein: CAISSARDRGHEQYF.

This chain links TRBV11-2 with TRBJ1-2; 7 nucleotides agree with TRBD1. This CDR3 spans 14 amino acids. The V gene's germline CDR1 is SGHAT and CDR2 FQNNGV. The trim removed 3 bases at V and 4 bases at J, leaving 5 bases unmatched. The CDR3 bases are TGTGCCAGCAGCTTGCAGGGGGATGCCTATGGCTACACCTTC. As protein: CASSLQGDAYGYTF.

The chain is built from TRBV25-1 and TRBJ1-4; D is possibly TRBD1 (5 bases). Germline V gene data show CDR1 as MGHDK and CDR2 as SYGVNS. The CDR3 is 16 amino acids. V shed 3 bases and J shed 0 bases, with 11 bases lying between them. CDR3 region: CASSDLQGATNEKLFF. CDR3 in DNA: TGTGCCAGCAGTGACCTTCAGGGCGCAACTAATGAAAAACTGTTTTTT.

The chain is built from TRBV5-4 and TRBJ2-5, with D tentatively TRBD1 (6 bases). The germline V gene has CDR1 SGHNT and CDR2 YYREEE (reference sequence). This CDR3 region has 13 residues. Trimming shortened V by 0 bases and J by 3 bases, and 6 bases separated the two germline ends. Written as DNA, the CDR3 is TGTGCCAGCAGCTTGGGGACAGAAGAGACCCAGTACTTC. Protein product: CASSLGTEETQYF.

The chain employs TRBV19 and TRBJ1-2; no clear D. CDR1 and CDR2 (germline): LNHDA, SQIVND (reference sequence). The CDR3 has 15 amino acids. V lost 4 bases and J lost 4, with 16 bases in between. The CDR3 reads CASSTQTSSFYGYTF. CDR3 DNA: TGTGCCAGTAGTACACAGACTAGTTCCTTCTATGGCTACACCTTC.

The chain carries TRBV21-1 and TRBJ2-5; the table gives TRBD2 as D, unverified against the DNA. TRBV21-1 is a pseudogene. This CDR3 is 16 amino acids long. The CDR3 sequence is CASSKEYWEGRETQYF. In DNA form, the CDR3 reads TGTGCCAGCAGCAAAGAGTACTGGGAGGGGCGAGAGACCCAGTACTTC.

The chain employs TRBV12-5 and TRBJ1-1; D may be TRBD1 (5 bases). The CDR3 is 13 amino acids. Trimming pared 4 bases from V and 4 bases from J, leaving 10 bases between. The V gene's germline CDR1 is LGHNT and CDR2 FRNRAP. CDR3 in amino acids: CASGYEGTTEAFF. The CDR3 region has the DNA TGTGCTAGTGGTTATGAGGGGACCACTGAAGCTTTCTTT. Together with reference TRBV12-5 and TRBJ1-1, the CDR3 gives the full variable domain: DARVTQTPRHKVTEMGQEVTMRCQPILGHNTVFWYRQTMMQGLELLAYFRNRAPLDDSGMPKDRFSAEMPDATLATLKIQPSEPRDSAVYFCASGYEGTTEAFFGQGTRLTVV.

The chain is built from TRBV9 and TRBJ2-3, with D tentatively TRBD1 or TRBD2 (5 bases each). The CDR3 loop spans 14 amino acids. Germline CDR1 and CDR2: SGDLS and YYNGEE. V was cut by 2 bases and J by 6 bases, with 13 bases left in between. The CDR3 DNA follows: TGTGCCAGCAGCGTTAGTGGGGGTGGGGATACGCAGTATTTT. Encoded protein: CASSVSGGGDTQYF.

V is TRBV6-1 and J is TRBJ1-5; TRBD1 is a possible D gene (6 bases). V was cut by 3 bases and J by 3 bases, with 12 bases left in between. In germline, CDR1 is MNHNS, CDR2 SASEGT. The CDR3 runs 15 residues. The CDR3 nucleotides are TGTGCCAGCAGTGACCAAGGGACACTCAATCAGCCCCAGCATTTT. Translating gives CASSDQGTLNQPQHF.

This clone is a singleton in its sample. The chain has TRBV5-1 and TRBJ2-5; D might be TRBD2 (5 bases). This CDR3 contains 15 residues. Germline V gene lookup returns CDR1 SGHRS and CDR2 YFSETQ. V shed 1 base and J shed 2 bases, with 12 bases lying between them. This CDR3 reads CASSLTIEGQETQYF. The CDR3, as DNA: TGCGCCAGCAGCTTGACCATTGAGGGTCAAGAGACCCAGTACTTC.

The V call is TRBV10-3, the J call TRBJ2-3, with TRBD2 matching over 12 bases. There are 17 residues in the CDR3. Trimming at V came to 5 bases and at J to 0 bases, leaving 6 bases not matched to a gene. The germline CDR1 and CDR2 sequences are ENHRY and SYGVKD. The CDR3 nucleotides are TGTGCCATCAGTCGCCTAGCGGGAGGGAGGAGCACAGATACGCAGTATTTT. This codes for CAISRLAGGRSTDTQYF.

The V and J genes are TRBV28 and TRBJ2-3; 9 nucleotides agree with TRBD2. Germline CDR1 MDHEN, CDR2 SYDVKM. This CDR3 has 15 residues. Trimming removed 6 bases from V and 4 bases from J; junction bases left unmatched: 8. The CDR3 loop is CASRVAGALPDTQYF. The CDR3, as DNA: TGTGCCAGCAGGGTAGCGGGAGCCCTGCCAGATACGCAGTATTTT.